The rows below give T cell receptor beta chains drawn from one sample of a study of blood T cells in healthy people across ages. TCRdb fed the 5' RACE reads into MiXCR, producing one record per CDR3 protein. The table shows over a million distinct CDR3 sequences, with approximately 25% occurring only once. The same data also contributed to another study, on T cells of mothers and their children.

The sample comprised blood. Source of these receptors: a girl aged 2 to 10 in good health. The CDR3 runs from the conserved cysteine through the conserved F or W. The order of the fields is J gene, V gene, D gene, clone size, CDR3 DNA, CDR3 protein. D genes are given only for firm matches. Clone size, where shown, is once, few, many, or a class for clones that have expanded.

>TRBJ1-1|TRBV5-1|TRBD1|.
TGCGCCAGCAGCTCGACAGGGGGTGAGACTGAAGCTTTCTTT
CASSSTGGETEAFF
>TRBJ2-4|TRBV20-1|.|few
TGCAGTGCTAGAGGGGAGGAAGCCAAAAACATTCAGTACTTC
CSARGEEAKNIQYF
>TRBJ2-3|TRBV24-1|.|few
TGTGCCACCAGGCCACAGGATTCTAGCACAGATACGCAGTATTTT
CATRPQDSSTDTQYF
>TRBJ1-2|TRBV4-3|.|few
TGCGCCAGCAGCCAAGATCTTTATGGGGACTATGGCTACACCTTC
CASSQDLYGDYGYTF
>TRBJ2-3|TRBV7-8|TRBD2|.
TGTGCCAGCAGCAAGACTAGCGGGACGACTAGCACAGATACGCAGTATTTT
CASSKTSGTTSTDTQYF
>TRBJ2-3|TRBV29-1|.|.
TGCAGCGTTGCGAGTCCCAGCCTAATCACAGATACGCAGTATTTT
CSVASPSLITDTQYF
>TRBJ2-5|TRBV7-9|.|few
TGTGCCAGCAGCTTAGAAGGGGGGAAGCTATGGGAGACCCAGTACTTC
CASSLEGGKLWETQYF
>TRBJ2-3|TRBV12-5|.|.
TGTGCTAGTGGTGAGGTAGGGGGGGCTTGGGATACGCAGTATTTT
CASGEVGGAWDTQYF
>TRBJ1-1|TRBV4-1|.|few
TGCGCCAGCAGCCAAGGTTTGGGCTTACTCACTGAAGCTTTCTTT
CASSQGLGLLTEAFF
>TRBJ1-4|TRBV27|.|.
TGTGCCAGCAGCCTAGTAGGGGACAATCTAAAACTGTTTTTT
CASSLVGDNLKLFF
>TRBJ2-1|TRBV7-2|TRBD2|few
TGTGCCAGCGATTTAGCGGGGGGATACAATGAGCAGTTCTTC
CASDLAGGYNEQFF
>TRBJ2-2|TRBV6-6|.|many
TGTGCCAGCAGTTACTACAGGGATGAAACCGGGGAGCTGTTTTTT
CASSYYRDETGELFF
>TRBJ2-2|TRBV6-6|.|.
TGTGCCAGCAGGGCAGGGTTTACCGGGGAGCTGTTTTTT
CASRAGFTGELFF
>TRBJ2-7|TRBV28|TRBD1|few
TGTGCCAGCAGCTCCGGACAGGGGGCTTTTTACGAGCAGTACTTC
CASSSGQGAFYEQYF
>TRBJ1-1|TRBV27|.|many
TGTGCCAGCAGTTCCGGGGCCCTGAACACTGAAGCTTTCTTT
CASSSGALNTEAFF
>TRBJ2-2|TRBV28|.|.
TGTGCCAGCAGTTCTGCCGGGACCCAGACTCTAGTGGGGGAGCTGTTTTTT
CASSSAGTQTLVGELFF
>TRBJ2-7|TRBV5-1|.|.
TGCGCCAGCAGCTTGGGAGCCGGAGACTCCTACGAGCGGTACTTC
CASSLGAGDSYERYF
>TRBJ1-2|TRBV6-1|.|.
TGTGCCAGCAGTGAGGAAGGGGTAGCCTATGGCTACACCTTC
CASSEEGVAYGYTF
>TRBJ1-4|TRBV7-9|.|few
TGTGCCAGTGGGGGAATAAGCGCAGAGAATGAAAAACTGTTTTTT
CASGGISAENEKLFF
>TRBJ1-5|TRBV6-4|.|few
TGTGCCAGCAGTCCGGAACCCAGTCAGCCCCAGCATTTT
CASSPEPSQPQHF
>TRBJ2-1|TRBV7-2|.|few
TGTGCCAGCAGCCCCCCATATGGAGTATACAATGAGCAGTTCTTC
CASSPPYGVYNEQFF
>TRBJ1-5|TRBV5-8|TRBD1|.
TGTGCCATACAAAGGACAGGGAGTAATCAGCCCCAGCATTTT
CAIQRTGSNQPQHF
>TRBJ2-3|TRBV7-9|.|.
TGTGCCAGCAGCTTAATGATGGGAGGAAGAGATACGCAGTATTTT
CASSLMMGGRDTQYF